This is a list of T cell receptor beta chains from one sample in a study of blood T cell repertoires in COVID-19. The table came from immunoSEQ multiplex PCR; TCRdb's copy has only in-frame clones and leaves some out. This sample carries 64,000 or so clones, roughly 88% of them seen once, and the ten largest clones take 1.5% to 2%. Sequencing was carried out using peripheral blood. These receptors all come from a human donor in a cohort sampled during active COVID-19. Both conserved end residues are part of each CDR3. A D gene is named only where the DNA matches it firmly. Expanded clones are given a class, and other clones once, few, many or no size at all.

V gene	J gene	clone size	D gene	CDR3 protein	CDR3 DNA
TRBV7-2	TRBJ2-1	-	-	CASSDRRAGSYNEQFF	TGTGCCAGCAGCGATAGGAGGGCGGGGTCCTACAATGAGCAGTTCTTC
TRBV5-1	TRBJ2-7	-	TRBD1	CASSFRGPTGAEQYF	TGCGCCAGCAGCTTTAGGGGCCCCACAGGGGCCGAGCAGTACTTC
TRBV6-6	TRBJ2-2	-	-	CASYPSSAPNTGELFF	TGTGCCAGCTATCCCTCTAGCGCCCCTAACACCGGGGAGCTGTTTTTT
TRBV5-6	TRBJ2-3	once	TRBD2	CASSLVVAGYDTQYF	TGTGCCAGCAGCTTGGTAGTAGCGGGATATGATACGCAGTATTTT
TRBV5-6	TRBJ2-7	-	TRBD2	CASSHNWGLAVGDQGEQYF	TGTGCCAGCAGCCACAACTGGGGACTAGCGGTCGGGGATCAAGGAGAGCAGTACTTC
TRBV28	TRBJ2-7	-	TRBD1	CASSLSGTGSTYEQYF	TGTGCCAGCAGTTTATCGGGGACAGGGTCTACCTACGAGCAGTACTTC
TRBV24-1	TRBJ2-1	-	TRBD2	CATSDLPLAGEERTYNEQFF	TGTGCCACCAGTGATTTGCCACTAGCGGGAGAAGAGAGGACCTACAATGAGCAGTTCTTC
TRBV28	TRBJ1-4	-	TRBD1	CASRQTGVEKLFF	TGTGCCAGCAGGCAAACAGGGGTTGAAAAACTGTTTTTT
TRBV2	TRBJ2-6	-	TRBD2	CASIGTSGRAGRSGANVLTF	TGTGCCAGCATCGGTACTAGCGGGAGAGCTGGGAGGTCTGGGGCCAACGTCCTGACTTTC
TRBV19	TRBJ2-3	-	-	CASSISRGTDTQYF	TGTGCCAGTAGTATCAGCAGGGGCACAGATACGCAGTATTTT
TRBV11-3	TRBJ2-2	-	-	CASTILAGGNTGELFF	TGTGCCAGCACCATCCTAGCTGGTGGGAACACCGGGGAGCTGTTTTTT
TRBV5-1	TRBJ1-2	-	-	CASSSQGGNYGYTF	TGCGCCAGCAGCTCTCAGGGTGGAAACTATGGCTACACCTTC
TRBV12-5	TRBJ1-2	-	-	CASGLVMVGAGGYTF	TGTGCTAGTGGTTTGGTAATGGTGGGGGCAGGGGGCTACACCTTC
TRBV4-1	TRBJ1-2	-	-	CASSQDRALANYGYTF	TGCGCCAGCAGCCAAGACAGGGCCCTAGCTAACTATGGCTACACCTTC
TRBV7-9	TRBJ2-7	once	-	CASRGDTSSYEQYF	TGTGCCAGCAGGGGGGACACGAGCTCCTACGAGCAGTACTTC
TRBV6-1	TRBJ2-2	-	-	CASSESGELFF	TGTGCCAGCAGTGAATCTGGGGAGCTGTTTTTT
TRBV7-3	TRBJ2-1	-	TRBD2	CASSLEGLAGVNEQFF	TGTGCCAGCAGTTTGGAGGGACTAGCGGGAGTCAATGAGCAGTTCTTC
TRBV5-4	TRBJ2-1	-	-	CASSTVPGSYNEQFF	TGTGCCAGCTCAACGGTCCCGGGATCCTACAATGAGCAGTTCTTC
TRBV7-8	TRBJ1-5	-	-	CASSGVGGDQPQHF	TGTGCCAGCAGCGGAGTGGGGGGGGATCAGCCCCAGCATTTT
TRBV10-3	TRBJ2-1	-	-	CAISEPGLLEDEQFF	TGTGCCATCAGTGAGCCTGGACTACTCGAGGATGAGCAGTTCTTC
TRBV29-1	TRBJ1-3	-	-	CSVGDLAPGNTIYF	TGCAGCGTTGGCGATCTCGCTCCTGGAAACACCATATATTTT
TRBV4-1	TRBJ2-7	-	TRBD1	CASSQTRDRTYEQYF	TGCGCCAGCAGCCAAACCCGGGACAGAACCTACGAGCAGTACTTC
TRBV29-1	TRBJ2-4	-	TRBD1	CSVAPTGGNIQYF	TGCAGCGTTGCACCCACAGGGGGCAACATTCAGTACTTC
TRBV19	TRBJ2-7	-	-	CASSIGPGDTYEQYF	TGTGCCAGTAGTATTGGTCCAGGTGATACCTACGAGCAGTACTTC
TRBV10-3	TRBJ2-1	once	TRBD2	CAISEPSGIYNEQFF	TGTGCCATCAGTGAGCCTAGCGGGATTTACAATGAGCAGTTCTTC
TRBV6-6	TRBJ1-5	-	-	CASSPAGNQPQHF	TGTGCCAGCAGTCCTGCGGGTAATCAGCCCCAGCATTTT
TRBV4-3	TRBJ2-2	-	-	CASSHLTGATGELFF	TGCGCCAGCAGCCATCTGACAGGAGCCACCGGGGAGCTGTTTTTT
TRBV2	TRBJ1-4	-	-	CASSANRQEKLFF	TGTGCCAGCAGTGCTAACAGACAGGAAAAACTGTTTTTT
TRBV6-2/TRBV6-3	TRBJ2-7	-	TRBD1	CASSQGTGRSYEQYF	TGTGCCAGCAGCCAAGGGACAGGGAGATCCTACGAGCAGTACTTC
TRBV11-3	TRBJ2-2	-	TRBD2	CASSHGTSANTGELFF	TGTGCCAGCAGCCATGGGACTAGCGCCAACACCGGGGAGCTGTTTTTT
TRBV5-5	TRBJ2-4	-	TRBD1	CASSLMTGLGGNIQYF	TGTGCCAGCAGCTTAATGACAGGGCTAGGTGGGAACATTCAGTACTTC